The source of this T cell receptor beta chain is a study of T cells after yellow fever vaccination. Study background: SMART-Seq v4 Ultra Low Input served to prepare low-cell-number fractions. Regarding the study as a whole: It was a weaker secondary response, yet one that peaked faster, at day 5 versus 15. Subsequent booster samples again held most clones from primary vaccination (96% CD4, about 90% CD8).

This clonotype was recorded at least ten times. Its antigen is not identified. With 2 bases removed from V and 2 bases from J, the gap between germline ends came to 11 bases. From germline, CDR1 is SGHRS and CDR2 YFSETQ. The CDR3 sequence is 15 residues long. Conversion of TCR transcripts into cDNA relied on 5'RACE template switching, which added a universal primer site and UMIs. TCRdb fed the 5' RACE reads into MiXCR, producing one record per CDR3 protein. This table holds around 600,000 distinct CDR3 sequences, 10% to 15% found once. The sequence derives from a man younger than 45 who received the YFV17D yellow fever vaccine. The J gene is TRBJ2-1, the V gene TRBV5-1; perhaps TRBD2 as D (6 bases). The sequenced sample was PBMCs, obtained on the day of the yellow fever booster vaccination. The CDR3 sequence is CASSLGGKTYNEQFF. In nucleotides, the CDR3 is TGCGCCAGCAGCTTAGGAGGGAAGACCTACAATGAGCAGTTCTTC.